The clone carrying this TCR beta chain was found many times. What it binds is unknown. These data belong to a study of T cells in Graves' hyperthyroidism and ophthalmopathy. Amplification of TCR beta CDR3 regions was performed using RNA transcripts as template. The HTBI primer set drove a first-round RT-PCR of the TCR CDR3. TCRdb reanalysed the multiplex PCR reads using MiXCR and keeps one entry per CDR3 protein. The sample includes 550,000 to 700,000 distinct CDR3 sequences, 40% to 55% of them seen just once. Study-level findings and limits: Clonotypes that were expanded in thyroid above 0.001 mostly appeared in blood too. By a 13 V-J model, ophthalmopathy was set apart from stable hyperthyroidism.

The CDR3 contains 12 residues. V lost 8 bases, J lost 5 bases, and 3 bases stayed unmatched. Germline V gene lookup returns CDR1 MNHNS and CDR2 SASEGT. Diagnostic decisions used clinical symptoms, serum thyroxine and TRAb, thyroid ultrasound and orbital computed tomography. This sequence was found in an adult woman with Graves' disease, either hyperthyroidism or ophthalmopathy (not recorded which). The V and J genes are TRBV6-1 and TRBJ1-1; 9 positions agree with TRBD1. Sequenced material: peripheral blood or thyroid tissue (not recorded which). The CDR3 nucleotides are TGTGCCAGCCGGGACAGGGCGACTGAAGCTTTCTTT. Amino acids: CASRDRATEAFF.